This is a list of T cell receptor beta chains from one sample in a study of T cell responses to AZD1222 COVID-19 vaccine. The assay was immunoSEQ multiplex PCR, and TCRdb's table has in-frame clones only and misses some. The sample lists over 150,000 clones, over 85% occurring once. The specimen was peripheral blood, collected on day 0 of AZD1222 vaccination. These receptors came from an adult in good health. Both conserved end residues are part of each CDR3. D genes are given only for firm matches. Size tells how often a clone was seen (once, few, many) or the class of an expanded clone, and some rows leave it out.

abundance | j_gene | d_gene | v_gene | CDR3aa | CDR3nt
- | TRBJ2-3 | - | TRBV6-5 | CASLRAHTDTQYF | TGTGCCAGCTTGCGGGCCCACACAGATACGCAGTATTTT
- | TRBJ2-2 | TRBD2 | TRBV5-1 | CASSPGLAGIRANTGELFF | TGCGCCAGCAGTCCGGGACTAGCGGGAATACGGGCGAACACCGGGGAGCTGTTTTTT
- | TRBJ2-7 | - | TRBV3-1/TRBV3-2 | CASSQGPSDFYEQYF | TGTGCCAGCAGCCAAGGGCCTAGCGATTTCTACGAGCAGTACTTC
- | TRBJ1-3 | - | TRBV30 | CAWSLGNTIYF | TGTGCCTGGTCACTAGGAAACACCATATATTTT
- | TRBJ1-5 | TRBD1 | TRBV6-1 | CASSEPRQGLLQNQPQHF | TGTGCCAGCAGTGAACCGCGACAGGGATTATTACAAAATCAGCCCCAGCATTTT
- | TRBJ1-3 | - | TRBV29-1 | CSVADGRGNTIYF | TGCAGCGTTGCCGACGGCCGCGGAAACACCATATATTTT
- | TRBJ1-2 | TRBD1 | TRBV24-1 | CATSARTGGSDYGYTF | TGTGCCACCAGTGCGAGGACAGGGGGCTCCGACTATGGCTACACCTTC
- | TRBJ2-3 | TRBD1 | TRBV18 | CASSPGQGGVTDTQYF | TGTGCCAGCTCACCCGGACAGGGGGGGGTCACAGATACGCAGTATTTT
- | TRBJ2-3 | TRBD2 | TRBV5-4 | CASSPGRVSGIWTDTQYF | TGTGCCAGCAGCCCCGGGCGGGTTAGCGGGATATGGACAGATACGCAGTATTTT
- | TRBJ2-5 | - | TRBV28 | CASSSTRKGETQYF | TGTGCCAGCAGTTCGACACGGAAGGGAGAGACCCAGTACTTC
- | TRBJ1-3 | - | TRBV24-1 | CATSDPRGSGNTIYF | TGTGCCACCAGTGATCCCAGGGGAAGTGGAAACACCATATATTTT
medium-sized | TRBJ1-3 | TRBD1 | TRBV7-9 | CASSSDRAFGNTIYF | TGTGCCAGCAGTTCGGACAGGGCGTTCGGAAACACCATATATTTT
- | TRBJ2-2 | - | TRBV24-1 | CATRRGTTNTGELFF | TGTGCCACCAGGCGAGGGACCACGAACACCGGGGAGCTGTTTTTT
- | TRBJ2-6 | - | TRBV9 | CASSPQVGANVLTF | TGTGCCAGCAGCCCCCAGGTAGGGGCCAACGTCCTGACTTTC
- | TRBJ1-4 | - | TRBV30 | CAWSVRRSKHEKLFF | TGTGCCTGGAGTGTACGTCGGTCAAAGCATGAAAAACTGTTTTTT
- | TRBJ1-2 | - | TRBV6-5 | CASSYAVEQINYTF | TGTGCCAGCAGTTACGCGGTAGAGCAGATTAACTACACCTTC
- | TRBJ1-2 | - | TRBV25-1 | CASTPSPGHGYTF | TGTGCCAGCACGCCTAGTCCTGGGCATGGCTACACCTTC